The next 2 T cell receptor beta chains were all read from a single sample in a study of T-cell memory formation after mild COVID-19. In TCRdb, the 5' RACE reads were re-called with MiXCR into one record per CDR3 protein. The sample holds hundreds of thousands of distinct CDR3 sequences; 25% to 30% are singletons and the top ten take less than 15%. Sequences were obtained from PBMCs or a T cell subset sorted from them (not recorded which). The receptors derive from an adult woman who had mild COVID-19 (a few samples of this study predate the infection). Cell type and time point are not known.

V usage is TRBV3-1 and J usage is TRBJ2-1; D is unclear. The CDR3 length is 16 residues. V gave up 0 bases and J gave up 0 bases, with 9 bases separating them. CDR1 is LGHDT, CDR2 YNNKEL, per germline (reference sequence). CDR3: CASSQDSRFSYNEQFF. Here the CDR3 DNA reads TGTGCCAGCAGCCAAGATTCGCGGTTCTCCTACAATGAGCAGTTCTTC.

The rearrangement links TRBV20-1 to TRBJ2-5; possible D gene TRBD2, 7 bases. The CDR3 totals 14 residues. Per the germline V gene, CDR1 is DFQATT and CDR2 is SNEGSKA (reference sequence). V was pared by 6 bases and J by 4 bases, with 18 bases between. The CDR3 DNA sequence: TGCAGTGCAACCCTGGGGGGGCCGCGAGAGACCCAGTACTTC. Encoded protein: CSATLGGPRETQYF.